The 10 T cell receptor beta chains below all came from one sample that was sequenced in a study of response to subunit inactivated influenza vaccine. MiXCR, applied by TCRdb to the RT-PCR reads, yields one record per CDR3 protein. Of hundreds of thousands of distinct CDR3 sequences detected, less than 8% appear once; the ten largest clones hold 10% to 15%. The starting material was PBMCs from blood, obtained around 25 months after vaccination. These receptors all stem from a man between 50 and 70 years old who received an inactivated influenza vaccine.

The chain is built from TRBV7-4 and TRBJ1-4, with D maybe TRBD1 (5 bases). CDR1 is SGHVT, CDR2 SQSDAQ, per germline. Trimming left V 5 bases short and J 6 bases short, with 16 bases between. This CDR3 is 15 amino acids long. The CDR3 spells CASSVQVFRDEKLFF. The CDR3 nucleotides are TGTGCCAGCAGCGTACAGGTTTTTAGGGATGAAAAACTGTTTTTT.

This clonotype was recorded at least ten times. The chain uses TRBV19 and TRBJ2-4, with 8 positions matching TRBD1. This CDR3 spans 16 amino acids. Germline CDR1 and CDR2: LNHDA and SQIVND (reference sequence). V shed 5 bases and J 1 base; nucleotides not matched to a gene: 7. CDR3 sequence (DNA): TGTGCCAGTAGTTCGTGGACAGGGTTGGCCAAAAACATTCAGTACTTC. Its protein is CASSSWTGLAKNIQYF.

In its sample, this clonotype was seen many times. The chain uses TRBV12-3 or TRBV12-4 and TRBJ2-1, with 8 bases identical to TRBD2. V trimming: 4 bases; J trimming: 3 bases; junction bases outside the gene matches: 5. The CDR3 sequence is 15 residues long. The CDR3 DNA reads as TGTGCCAGCAGTTCTCGACTAGCGCACTACAATGAGCAGTTCTTC. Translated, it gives CASSSRLAHYNEQFF.

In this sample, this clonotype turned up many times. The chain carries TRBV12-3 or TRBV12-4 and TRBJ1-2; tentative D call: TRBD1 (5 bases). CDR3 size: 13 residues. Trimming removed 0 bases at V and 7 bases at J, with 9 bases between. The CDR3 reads CASSLAQGGGYTF. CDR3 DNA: TGTGCCAGCAGTTTAGCCCAGGGTGGTGGCTACACCTTC.

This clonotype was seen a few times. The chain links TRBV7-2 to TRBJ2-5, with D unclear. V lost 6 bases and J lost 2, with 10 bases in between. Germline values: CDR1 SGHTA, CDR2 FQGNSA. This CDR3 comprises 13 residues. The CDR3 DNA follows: TGTGCCAGCAGGCGACTTTCTCAAGAGACCCAGTACTTC. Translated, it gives CASRRLSQETQYF.

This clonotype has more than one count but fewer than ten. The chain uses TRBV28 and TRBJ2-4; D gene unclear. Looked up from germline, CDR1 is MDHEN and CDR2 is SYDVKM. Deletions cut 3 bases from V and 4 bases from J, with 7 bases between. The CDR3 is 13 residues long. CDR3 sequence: CASSFERKNIQYF. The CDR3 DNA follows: TGTGCCAGCAGTTTCGAGAGGAAAAACATTCAGTACTTC.

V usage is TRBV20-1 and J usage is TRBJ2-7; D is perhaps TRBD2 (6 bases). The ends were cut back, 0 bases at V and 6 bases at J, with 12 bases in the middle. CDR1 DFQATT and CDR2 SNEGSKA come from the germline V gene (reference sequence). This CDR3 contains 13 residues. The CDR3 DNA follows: TGCAGTGCTAGAGATATAGAGGAGGGCGAGCAGTACTTC. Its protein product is CSARDIEEGEQYF.

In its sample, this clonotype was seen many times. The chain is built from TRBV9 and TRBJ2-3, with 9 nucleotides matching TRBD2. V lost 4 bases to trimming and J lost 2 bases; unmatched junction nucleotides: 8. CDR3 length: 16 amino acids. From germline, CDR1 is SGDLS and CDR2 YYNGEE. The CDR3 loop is CASSPQREAPTDTQYF. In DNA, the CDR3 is TGTGCCAGCAGCCCCCAGCGGGAGGCCCCCACAGATACGCAGTATTTT.

As DNA, the CDR3 is TGCGCCAGCACGGATATAAGTAGGGACAACTACTACGAGCAGTACTTC. Translation gives CASTDISRDNYYEQYF. The J gene is TRBJ2-7, the V gene TRBV10-2; TRBD1 is a possible D gene (6 bases). CDR3 length: 16 amino acids. The ends were cut back, 7 bases at V and 3 bases at J, with 22 bases in the middle. The germline CDR1 and CDR2 sequences are WSHSY and SAAADI.

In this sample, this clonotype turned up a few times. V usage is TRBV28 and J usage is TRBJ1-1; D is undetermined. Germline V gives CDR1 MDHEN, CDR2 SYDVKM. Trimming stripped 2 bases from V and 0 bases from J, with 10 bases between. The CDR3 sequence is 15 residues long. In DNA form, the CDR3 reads TGTGCCAGCAGTTTAAATCTTAGGGTGAACACTGAAGCTTTCTTT. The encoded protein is CASSLNLRVNTEAFF.